This T cell receptor beta chain comes out of a study of T cell repertoires in cytomegalovirus infection. On the study more broadly: CMV infection together with matching HLA type was indicated by public TCR beta signatures.

TCRdb itself ran the reads through MiXCR, one entry per CDR3 protein. This sample has about 200,000 distinct CDR3 sequences, with 7.5% to 10% found just once. General observations from the study: Cumulated frequencies of public TCR beta families served to identify carriers of CMV plus the relevant HLA. Predominance within the ex vivo response was attributable to HLA-C-restricted CMV-specific TCR beta clonotypes.

Germline CDR1 is MNHEY and CDR2 is SVGAGI. CDR3 length equals 15 residues. V lost 0 bases and J lost 13; bases outside the gene matches: 11. This clonotype was detected only a few times. Its cognate antigen is unknown. The rearrangement uses TRBV6-5 and TRBJ1-2; 10 bases align to TRBD1. Sequenced material: PBMCs. The origin of this receptor is a human donor in good health (CMV status not recorded). Some clones in this sample may be carry-over from other donors' samples. The CDR3 region has the DNA TGTGCCAGCAGTTACTCTTCCGACAGGGGGCCATCCCCCACCTTC. It is translated as CASSYSSDRGPSPTF.